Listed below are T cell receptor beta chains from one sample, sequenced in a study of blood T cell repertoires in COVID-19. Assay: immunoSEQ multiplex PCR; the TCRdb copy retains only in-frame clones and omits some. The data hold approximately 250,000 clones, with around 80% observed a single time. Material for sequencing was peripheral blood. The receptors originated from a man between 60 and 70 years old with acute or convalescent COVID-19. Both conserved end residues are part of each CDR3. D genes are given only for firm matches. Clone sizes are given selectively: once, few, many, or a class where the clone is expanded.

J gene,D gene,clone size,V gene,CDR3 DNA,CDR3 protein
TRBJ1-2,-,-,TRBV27,TGTGCCAGCAGTTTAGTAGGCAGGGCCTATGGCTACACCTTC,CASSLVGRAYGYTF
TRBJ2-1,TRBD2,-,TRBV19,TGTGCCAGTAGTACTCTAGCGGGCTCGGTGGTATACAATGAGCAGTTCTTC,CASSTLAGSVVYNEQFF
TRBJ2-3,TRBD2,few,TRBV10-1,TGCGCCATGCTCCCCAGCCTAGCGGGTCACGTAGGGTGCACAGATACGCAGTATTTT,CAMLPSLAGHVGCTDTQYF
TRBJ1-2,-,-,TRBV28,TGTGCCAGCAGTTTTGGGGACTTTCGGTATGGCTACACCTTC,CASSFGDFRYGYTF
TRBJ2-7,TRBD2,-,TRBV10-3,TGTGCCATCAGTGTCGGACTAGCGAACGCCTACGAGCAGTACTTC,CAISVGLANAYEQYF
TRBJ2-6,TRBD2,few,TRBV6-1,TGTGCCAGCGCGGGGGGCTCTGGGGCCAACGTCCTGACTTTC,CASAGGSGANVLTF
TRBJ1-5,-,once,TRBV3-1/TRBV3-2,TGTGCCAGCAGCCAAGATATTACAGGGCGACAGCCCCAGCATTTT,CASSQDITGRQPQHF
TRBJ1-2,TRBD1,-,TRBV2,TGTGCCAGCAGTGAAGCAACGGCAGGGGGCCTAGGGGGCTACACCTTC,CASSEATAGGLGGYTF
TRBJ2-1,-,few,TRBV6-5,TGTGCCAGCAGTTACTCATCAGGCAATGAGCAGTTCTTC,CASSYSSGNEQFF
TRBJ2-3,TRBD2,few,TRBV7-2,TGTGCCAGCAGCTTAAGGCCTAGCGGGGGCACAGATACGCAGTATTTT,CASSLRPSGGTDTQYF
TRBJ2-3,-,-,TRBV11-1,TGTGCCAGCAGCTTATGGAGGACTAGCACAGATACGCAGTATTTT,CASSLWRTSTDTQYF
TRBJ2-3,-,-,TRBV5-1,TGCGCCAGCAGCTTGGGACAGTCTAGCACAGATACGCAGTATTTT,CASSLGQSSTDTQYF
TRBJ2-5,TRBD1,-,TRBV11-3,TGTGCCAGCAGCTTTGGACAGGGGATCCAAGAGACCCAGTACTTC,CASSFGQGIQETQYF
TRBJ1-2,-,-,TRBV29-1,TGCAGCGTTACAGGTACCTATGGCTACACCTTC,CSVTGTYGYTF
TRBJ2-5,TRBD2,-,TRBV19,TGTGCCAGTAGTTCGGGACTAGCGGGGGAGACCCAGTACTTC,CASSSGLAGETQYF
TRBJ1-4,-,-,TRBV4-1,TGCGCCAGCAGCCAAGGGGGCACAGGCACCGAAAAACTGTTTTTT,CASSQGGTGTEKLFF
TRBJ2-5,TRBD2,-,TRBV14,TGTGCCAGCAGCCAAAGGGGACTAAGGGTGATCGAGACCCAGTACTTC,CASSQRGLRVIETQYF
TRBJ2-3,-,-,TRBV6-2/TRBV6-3,TGTGCCAGCAGTTACTCGGCACCCATCACAGATACGCAGTATTTT,CASSYSAPITDTQYF
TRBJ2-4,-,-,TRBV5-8,TGTGCCAGCAGCGTACCCCTCGGGGGAGCCAAAAACATTCAGTACTTC,CASSVPLGGAKNIQYF
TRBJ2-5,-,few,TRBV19,TGTGCCAGTAGTTTCAGATCACAAGAGACCCAGTACTTC,CASSFRSQETQYF
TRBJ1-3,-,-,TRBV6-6,TGTGCCAGCTGGGTTTTGGGGGCGCCTGGAAACACCATATATTTT,CASWVLGAPGNTIYF
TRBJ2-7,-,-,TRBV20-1,TGCAGTGCTAGTTCAAGGGGCTACGAGCAGTACTTC,CSASSRGYEQYF
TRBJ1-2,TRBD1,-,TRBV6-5,TGTGCCAGCAGAAGTGGACAGGGTTTCTATGGCTACACCTTC,CASRSGQGFYGYTF
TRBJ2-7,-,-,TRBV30,TGTGCCTGGAGTGTAAGGGGGGGGATCAGCGAGCAGTACTTC,CAWSVRGGISEQYF
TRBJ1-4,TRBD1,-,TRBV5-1,TGCGCCAGCAGCGGGACAGGGGTTCACGAAAAACTGTTTTTT,CASSGTGVHEKLFF
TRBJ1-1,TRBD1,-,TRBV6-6,TGTGCCAGCAGGCTTGTTACAGGGGCCGAAGCTTTCTTT,CASRLVTGAEAFF
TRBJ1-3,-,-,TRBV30,TGTGCCTGGAGCAGCTCTGGAAACACCATATATTTT,CAWSSSGNTIYF
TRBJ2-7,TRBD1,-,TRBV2,TGTGCCAGCAGTAGAGACAGGGGGCGGATGGACGAGCAGTACTTC,CASSRDRGRMDEQYF
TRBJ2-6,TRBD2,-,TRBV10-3,TGTGCCATCAGTGAGGCGGGGGAATCTGGGGCCAACGTCCTGACTTTC,CAISEAGESGANVLTF
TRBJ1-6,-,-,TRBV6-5,TGTGCCAGCAGACCGGGACGGGAGAATTCACCCCTCCACTTT,CASRPGRENSPLHF
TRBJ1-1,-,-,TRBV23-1,TGCGCCAGCAGTCGGCGAAAACAGGGATGGACTGAAGCTTTCTTT,CASSRRKQGWTEAFF
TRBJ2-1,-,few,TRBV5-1,TGCGCCAGCAGCTCGGCTAGATCCTACAATGAGCAGTTCTTC,CASSSARSYNEQFF
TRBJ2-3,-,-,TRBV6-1,TGTGCCAGCAGTGAATCGGCTCGTAGGGGGACGCAGTATTTT,CASSESARRGTQYF
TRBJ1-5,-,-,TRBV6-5,TGTGCCAGCAGTTACTCTAGGCAGGGCACCAATCAGCCCCAGCATTTT,CASSYSRQGTNQPQHF
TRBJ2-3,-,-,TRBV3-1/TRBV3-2,TGTGCCAGCAGCCAAGATCCCAGGGATCGGGTCGGGAGCACAGATACGCAGTATTTT,CASSQDPRDRVGSTDTQYF
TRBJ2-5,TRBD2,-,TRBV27,TGTGCCAGCAGAAGACTAGCGGGGACATCTCCCCAAGAGACCCAGTACTTC,CASRRLAGTSPQETQYF
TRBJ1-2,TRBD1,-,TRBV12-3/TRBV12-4,TGTGCCAGCAGTCAGGGGGGCTATGGCTACACCTTC,CASSQGGYGYTF
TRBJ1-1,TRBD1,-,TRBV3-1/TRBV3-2,TGTGCCAGCAGCCCATCACAGGGGTCACGAGCTTTCTTT,CASSPSQGSRAFF
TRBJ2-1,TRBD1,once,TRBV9,TGTGCCTCCTCGGGTGGAAACAGGGGTTACAATGAGCAGTTCTTC,CASSGGNRGYNEQFF
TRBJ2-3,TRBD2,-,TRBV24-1,TGTGCCACCAGCACTAGCGGGCCCCTCGGCACAGATACGCAGTATTTT,CATSTSGPLGTDTQYF
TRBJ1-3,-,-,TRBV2,TGTGCCAGCAGTGGGAGCTCTGGAAACACCATATATTTT,CASSGSSGNTIYF
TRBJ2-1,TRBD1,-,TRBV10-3,TGTGCCATCAGACTAAGCCGGGACAGGGCGAGCAATGAGCAGTTCTTC,CAIRLSRDRASNEQFF
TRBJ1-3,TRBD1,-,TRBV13,TGTGCCAGCAGCCCCGGGACAGGGCTAGGAAACACCATATATTTT,CASSPGTGLGNTIYF
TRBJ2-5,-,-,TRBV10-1,TGCGCCAGCAGCGATAGGACAGTCCAAGAGACCCAGTACTTC,CASSDRTVQETQYF
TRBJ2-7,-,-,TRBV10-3,TGTGCCATCAATGAACCCAAGGGCCCAGGGGTCTACGAGCAGTACTTC,CAINEPKGPGVYEQYF
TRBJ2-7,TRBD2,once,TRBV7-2,TGTGCCAGCAGCTTAGGGGCAGCGGGAGGCCAGTCCTACGAGCAGTACTTC,CASSLGAAGGQSYEQYF
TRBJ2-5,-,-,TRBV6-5,TGTGCCAGCAGTCGGTTACAAGAGACCCAGTACTTC,CASSRLQETQYF
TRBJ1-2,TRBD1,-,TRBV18,TGTGCCAGCTCACCTAACAGGGGCGGGCCGGCTAACTATGGCTACACCTTC,CASSPNRGGPANYGYTF
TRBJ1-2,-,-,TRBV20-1,TGCAGTGCTAGTCGAGGCCTGGGCTACACCTTC,CSASRGLGYTF